This is a list of T cell receptor beta chains from one sample in a study of blood T cell repertoires in COVID-19. TCRdb's copy holds only in-frame clones and misses some; the assay was immunoSEQ multiplex PCR. Of a few hundred thousand clones in the sample, 75% to 90% were seen once. Sample: peripheral blood. The receptor source for this set is a woman aged 30 to 39 with COVID-19, enrolled during active disease. Both conserved end residues are part of each CDR3. Each record gives: V gene, J gene, clone size, D gene, CDR3 protein, CDR3 DNA. A D gene is named only where the DNA matches it firmly. Clone size is given for some rows only: seen once, a few or many times, or a class if the clone is expanded.

V gene: TRBV5-1
J gene: TRBJ2-1
clone size: NA
D gene: TRBD2
CDR3 protein: CASSPAGTSGSWSYNEQFF
CDR3 DNA: TGCGCCAGCAGCCCGGCCGGGACTAGCGGGAGCTGGTCCTACAATGAGCAGTTCTTC

V gene: TRBV19
J gene: TRBJ2-1
clone size: NA
D gene: TRBD1
CDR3 protein: CASNTGGNEQFF
CDR3 DNA: TGTGCCAGTAATACAGGGGGCAATGAGCAGTTCTTC

V gene: TRBV3-1/TRBV3-2
J gene: TRBJ1-1
clone size: NA
D gene: NA
CDR3 protein: CASSPGVERGLNTEAFF
CDR3 DNA: TGTGCCAGCAGCCCTGGCGTGGAACGGGGGTTGAACACTGAAGCTTTCTTT

V gene: TRBV6-5
J gene: TRBJ1-1
clone size: NA
D gene: TRBD1
CDR3 protein: CASRITGTDPGAFF
CDR3 DNA: TGTGCCAGCAGAATAACCGGGACAGACCCAGGAGCTTTCTTT

V gene: TRBV19
J gene: TRBJ1-5
clone size: NA
D gene: NA
CDR3 protein: CASSTQGGGGQPQHF
CDR3 DNA: TGTGCCAGTAGTACCCAAGGGGGGGGAGGTCAGCCCCAGCATTTT

V gene: TRBV18
J gene: TRBJ2-6
clone size: NA
D gene: TRBD1
CDR3 protein: CASSPPSKGASGANVLTF
CDR3 DNA: TGTGCCAGCTCACCACCGTCGAAGGGGGCCTCTGGGGCCAACGTCCTGACTTTC

V gene: TRBV25-1
J gene: TRBJ1-2
clone size: NA
D gene: TRBD1
CDR3 protein: CASSSNGQGARGYTF
CDR3 DNA: TGTGCCAGCAGTTCCAATGGACAGGGGGCGAGGGGCTACACCTTC

V gene: TRBV5-4
J gene: TRBJ2-5
clone size: NA
D gene: TRBD2
CDR3 protein: CASSRWLAGEETQYF
CDR3 DNA: TGTGCCAGCAGCCGATGGCTAGCGGGAGAAGAGACCCAGTACTTC

V gene: TRBV7-6
J gene: TRBJ2-1
clone size: NA
D gene: TRBD2
CDR3 protein: CASSLYSTSGTYNEQFF
CDR3 DNA: TGTGCCAGCAGCTTATATTCGACTAGCGGGACCTACAATGAGCAGTTCTTC

V gene: TRBV7-9
J gene: TRBJ2-2
clone size: NA
D gene: TRBD2
CDR3 protein: CARGTSGPGELFF
CDR3 DNA: TGTGCCAGAGGGACTAGCGGACCTGGGGAGCTGTTTTTT

V gene: TRBV7-8
J gene: TRBJ2-1
clone size: NA
D gene: TRBD2
CDR3 protein: CASSLAGGRGDNEQFF
CDR3 DNA: TGTGCCAGCAGCTTAGCGGGCGGGAGAGGAGACAATGAGCAGTTCTTC

V gene: TRBV6-5
J gene: TRBJ2-2
clone size: NA
D gene: NA
CDR3 protein: CANSRTGELFF
CDR3 DNA: TGTGCCAACAGCCGCACCGGGGAGCTGTTTTTT

V gene: TRBV27
J gene: TRBJ1-2
clone size: NA
D gene: TRBD1
CDR3 protein: CATRLFPPGTGDYGYTF
CDR3 DNA: TGTGCCACCCGATTGTTTCCCCCCGGGACAGGGGACTATGGCTACACCTTC

V gene: TRBV30
J gene: TRBJ1-5
clone size: NA
D gene: NA
CDR3 protein: CAWSKDSGGNQPQHF
CDR3 DNA: TGTGCCTGGAGTAAGGACAGCGGAGGCAATCAGCCCCAGCATTTT

V gene: TRBV6-5
J gene: TRBJ2-3
clone size: NA
D gene: NA
CDR3 protein: CASSRLTTDTQYF
CDR3 DNA: TGTGCCAGCAGTCGACTAACCACAGATACGCAGTATTTT

V gene: TRBV2
J gene: TRBJ1-5
clone size: NA
D gene: TRBD1
CDR3 protein: CASRETGNQPQHF
CDR3 DNA: TGTGCCAGCAGGGAGACAGGGAATCAGCCCCAGCATTTT

V gene: TRBV28
J gene: TRBJ2-5
clone size: NA
D gene: TRBD2
CDR3 protein: CASSLGTSGRGGQETQYF
CDR3 DNA: TGTGCCAGCAGTTTAGGAACTAGCGGGAGAGGGGGCCAAGAGACCCAGTACTTC

V gene: TRBV6-6
J gene: TRBJ1-6
clone size: NA
D gene: TRBD1
CDR3 protein: CASSPAGGSYNSPLHF
CDR3 DNA: TGTGCCAGCAGTCCGGCAGGGGGCTCCTATAATTCACCCCTCCACTTT

V gene: TRBV5-4
J gene: TRBJ1-3
clone size: NA
D gene: TRBD1
CDR3 protein: CASSEGTGGAPGNTIYF
CDR3 DNA: TGTGCCAGCAGCGAAGGGACAGGGGGCGCTCCCGGAAACACCATATATTTT

V gene: TRBV18
J gene: TRBJ1-3
clone size: NA
D gene: TRBD1
CDR3 protein: CASSPTGQGDYSGNTIYF
CDR3 DNA: TGTGCCAGCTCACCCACCGGACAGGGGGATTACTCTGGAAACACCATATATTTT

V gene: TRBV10-3
J gene: TRBJ1-2
clone size: once
D gene: NA
CDR3 protein: CAISDGSTYGYTF
CDR3 DNA: TGTGCCATCAGTGACGGTAGCACCTATGGCTACACCTTC

V gene: TRBV21-1
J gene: TRBJ2-7
clone size: NA
D gene: NA
CDR3 protein: CASSKKTTGGMYEQYF
CDR3 DNA: TGTGCCAGCAGCAAAAAGACGACAGGGGGCATGTACGAGCAGTACTTC

V gene: TRBV7-9
J gene: TRBJ2-5
clone size: NA
D gene: NA
CDR3 protein: CASSYPSAEETQYF
CDR3 DNA: TGTGCCAGCAGCTACCCTAGCGCCGAAGAGACCCAGTACTTC

V gene: TRBV16
J gene: TRBJ1-1
clone size: NA
D gene: NA
CDR3 protein: CASSPPQGGTEAFF
CDR3 DNA: TGTGCCAGCAGCCCACCTCAGGGCGGCACTGAAGCTTTCTTT

V gene: TRBV29-1
J gene: TRBJ2-7
clone size: NA
D gene: TRBD2
CDR3 protein: CSVSTSGTGEQYF
CDR3 DNA: TGCAGCGTTAGTACTAGCGGGACGGGGGAGCAGTACTTC

V gene: TRBV5-1
J gene: TRBJ2-1
clone size: once
D gene: TRBD2
CDR3 protein: CASSLGGSSYNEQFF
CDR3 DNA: TGCGCCAGCAGCTTAGGCGGGAGCTCCTACAATGAGCAGTTCTTC

V gene: TRBV3-1/TRBV3-2
J gene: TRBJ2-5
clone size: NA
D gene: TRBD2
CDR3 protein: CASSQDWPGTRFGHQETQYF
CDR3 DNA: TGTGCCAGCAGCCAAGATTGGCCCGGGACTAGATTCGGCCATCAAGAGACCCAGTACTTC

V gene: TRBV9
J gene: TRBJ1-6
clone size: NA
D gene: TRBD1
CDR3 protein: CASSLRQGDSPLHF
CDR3 DNA: TGTGCCAGCAGCCTGCGACAGGGGGATTCACCCCTCCACTTT

V gene: TRBV7-2
J gene: TRBJ2-4
clone size: NA
D gene: NA
CDR3 protein: CASSLAGFSRGGIQYF
CDR3 DNA: TGTGCCAGCAGCTTAGCGGGTTTTTCCAGAGGGGGCATTCAGTACTTC

V gene: TRBV1
J gene: TRBJ2-3
clone size: once
D gene: NA
CDR3 protein: CTSSQVSRTSGAGDSSDTQYF
CDR3 DNA: TGCACCAGCAGCCAAGTATCAAGGACTAGCGGAGCGGGAGATTCGTCAGATACGCAGTATTTT

V gene: TRBV24-1
J gene: TRBJ1-2
clone size: NA
D gene: TRBD1
CDR3 protein: CATRGQGGFYGYTF
CDR3 DNA: TGTGCCACCAGGGGACAGGGGGGATTCTATGGCTACACCTTC

V gene: TRBV28
J gene: TRBJ1-2
clone size: NA
D gene: TRBD1
CDR3 protein: CASSLWSLTGVGYTF
CDR3 DNA: TGTGCCAGCAGTTTATGGTCCCTCACAGGGGTCGGCTACACCTTC

V gene: TRBV27
J gene: TRBJ1-5
clone size: NA
D gene: NA
CDR3 protein: CASSWRKNSNQPQHF
CDR3 DNA: TGTGCCAGCAGTTGGCGGAAGAATAGCAATCAGCCCCAGCATTTT

V gene: TRBV18
J gene: TRBJ1-5
clone size: NA
D gene: TRBD1
CDR3 protein: CASSPWRGQGTLNNQPQHF
CDR3 DNA: TGTGCCAGCTCACCCTGGAGGGGACAGGGCACACTGAACAATCAGCCCCAGCATTTT

V gene: TRBV29-1
J gene: TRBJ2-1
clone size: NA
D gene: TRBD1
CDR3 protein: CSVEDRGTGVDNEQFF
CDR3 DNA: TGCAGCGTTGAAGATCGGGGGACAGGGGTTGACAATGAGCAGTTCTTC

V gene: TRBV19
J gene: TRBJ1-5
clone size: NA
D gene: TRBD1
CDR3 protein: CASGTVYSNQPQHF
CDR3 DNA: TGTGCCAGCGGGACAGTTTATAGCAATCAGCCCCAGCATTTT

V gene: TRBV7-9
J gene: TRBJ2-3
clone size: NA
D gene: TRBD1
CDR3 protein: CASSRDSYTDTQYF
CDR3 DNA: TGTGCCAGCAGCCGGGACAGTTACACAGATACGCAGTATTTT

V gene: TRBV10-3
J gene: TRBJ2-3
clone size: NA
D gene: NA
CDR3 protein: CAIRPVGLRCKETSTDTQYF
CDR3 DNA: TGTGCCATCCGCCCGGTGGGGCTACGCTGCAAAGAAACTAGCACAGATACGCAGTATTTT

V gene: TRBV28
J gene: TRBJ2-3
clone size: NA
D gene: NA
CDR3 protein: CASSFLGQNTDTQYF
CDR3 DNA: TGTGCCAGCAGTTTCTTAGGACAGAACACAGATACGCAGTATTTT

V gene: TRBV9
J gene: TRBJ2-7
clone size: NA
D gene: TRBD2
CDR3 protein: CASSPGTSLPYEQYF
CDR3 DNA: TGTGCCAGCAGTCCTGGGACTAGCCTACCCTACGAGCAGTACTTC

V gene: TRBV19
J gene: TRBJ2-1
clone size: NA
D gene: NA
CDR3 protein: CASSIRLATYNEQFF
CDR3 DNA: TGTGCCAGTAGTATACGGCTAGCGACTTACAATGAGCAGTTCTTC

V gene: TRBV7-2
J gene: TRBJ2-5
clone size: NA
D gene: NA
CDR3 protein: CASSYNLGGETQYF
CDR3 DNA: TGTGCCAGCAGTTATAACCTGGGAGGAGAGACCCAGTACTTC

V gene: TRBV28
J gene: TRBJ2-2
clone size: few
D gene: NA
CDR3 protein: CASSFKGYTGELFF
CDR3 DNA: TGTGCCAGCAGTTTCAAGGGGTACACCGGGGAGCTGTTTTTT

V gene: TRBV28
J gene: TRBJ1-5
clone size: NA
D gene: NA
CDR3 protein: CASSFGSSSNQPQHF
CDR3 DNA: TGTGCCAGCAGTTTTGGGAGTTCTAGCAATCAGCCCCAGCATTTT

V gene: TRBV11-2
J gene: TRBJ2-7
clone size: NA
D gene: NA
CDR3 protein: CASSFREDPYEQYF
CDR3 DNA: TGTGCCAGCAGCTTTAGGGAGGACCCCTACGAGCAGTACTTC

V gene: TRBV2
J gene: TRBJ1-3
clone size: once
D gene: NA
CDR3 protein: CASSGQLSSGNTIYF
CDR3 DNA: TGTGCCAGCAGCGGACAACTTAGCTCTGGAAACACCATATATTTT

V gene: TRBV5-4
J gene: TRBJ2-2
clone size: NA
D gene: TRBD2
CDR3 protein: CASSPGLAGVRTGELFF
CDR3 DNA: TGTGCCAGCAGCCCGGGACTAGCGGGAGTTAGGACCGGGGAGCTGTTTTTT